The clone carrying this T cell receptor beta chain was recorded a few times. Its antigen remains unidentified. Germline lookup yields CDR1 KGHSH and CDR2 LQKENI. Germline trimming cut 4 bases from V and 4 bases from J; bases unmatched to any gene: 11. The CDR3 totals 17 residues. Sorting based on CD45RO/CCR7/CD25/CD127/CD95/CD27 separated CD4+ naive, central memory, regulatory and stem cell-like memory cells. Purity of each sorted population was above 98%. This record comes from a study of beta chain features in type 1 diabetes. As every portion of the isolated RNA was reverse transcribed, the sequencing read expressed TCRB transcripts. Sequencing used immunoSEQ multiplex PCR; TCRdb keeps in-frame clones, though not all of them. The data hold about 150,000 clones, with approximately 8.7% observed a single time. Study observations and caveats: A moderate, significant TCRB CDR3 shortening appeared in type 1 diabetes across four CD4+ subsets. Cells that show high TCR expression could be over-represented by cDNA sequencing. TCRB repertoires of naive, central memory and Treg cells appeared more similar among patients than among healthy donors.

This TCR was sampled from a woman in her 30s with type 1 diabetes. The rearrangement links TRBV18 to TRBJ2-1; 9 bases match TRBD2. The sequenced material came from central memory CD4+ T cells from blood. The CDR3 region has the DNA TGTGCCAGCTCACTTTCGGCGGCTAGCGGGAATTACAATGAGCAGTTCTTC. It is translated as CASSLSAASGNYNEQFF.